This TCR beta chain stems from a study of CD8+ T cells in alopecia areata. Per the germline V gene, CDR1 is SNHLY and CDR2 is FYNNEI. The CDR3 contains 15 residues. V lost 6 bases, J lost 3 bases, and 15 bases lay in between. Indicated treatment: oral pan-JAK inhibitor, 5-10 mg twice daily. After isolation, RNA underwent reverse transcription to generate cDNA as the sequencing template. The repertoire was sequenced with immunoSEQ multiplex PCR; TCRdb's copy has only in-frame clones and lacks some. This sample carries about 290,000 clones, roughly 64% of them seen once, and the ten largest clones take more than 1.5%.

The source is a human donor with alopecia areata. The material was CD4+ T cells sorted from blood, obtained at week 24, from a patient treated with tofacitinib. This chain links TRBV2 with TRBJ1-5; possibly TRBD1 for D (6 bases). Written as DNA, the CDR3 is TGTGCCAGCAGCGGCCCGGGGGGACACAATCAGCCCCAGCATTTT. It translates to CASSGPGGHNQPQHF.